The source of this T cell receptor beta chain is a study of blood T cell repertoires in COVID-19 (dated by TCRdb to about 2020). Study-level background: Samples from collaborators originated in the United States, Italy and Spain and spanned both the acute and convalescent phases of COVID-19. The repertoires were made available in a free public database intended to serve as a resource for research on the immune response to SARS-CoV-2. Where HLA class I and class II types were available, the types were taken from metadata supplied by the sample provider, not from assay-based typing. Deeply sampled blood TCRbeta repertoires from subjects exposed to, actively infected with, or recovered from COVID-19 were included in the dataset. The material from the prospective study consisted of cDNA or gDNA derived from T cells, B-cell-depleted T cells, or PBMCs. The samples were drawn from the first 160 participants of the ongoing ImmuneRACE study and from about 1,200 subjects provided by 6 global collaborators. A de-identified subject ID, COVID-19 status, age in years and sex were almost always included in the sample metadata.

TCRbeta CDR3 regions were amplified from genomic DNA using the immunoSEQ Assay, a bias-controlled multiplex PCR. Per the source publication's procedure: Nucleated cell counts per sample were estimated from amplification of reference gene primers within the assay. Sequence reads were collapsed and filtered to measure the absolute abundance of every unique TCRbeta CDR3 rearrangement. For each sample, productive Simpson clonality was calculated by taking the square root of Simpson's diversity index across productive rearrangements. TCRdb took this table from immuneACCESS and kept in-frame rearrangements with V and J called. Such tables lack part of the clones; where checked against another copy, unresolved V genes explain under half of the gap, and the rest is unexplained. That table gives V, J and clone size, and the DNA gave D and trimming. The sample table shows a few hundred thousand clones, and roughly 87% are seen once. The top ten hold roughly 1% of the sample.

Concerning this clone itself: The antigen this receptor binds is unknown. No much larger clone is present one base from it, and per-base qualities are unavailable.

Participants in the prospective study were aged about 18 to 89 years, lived in over 20 United States geographic areas, and enrolled through a virtual design. In the prospective study, participants were assigned to cohorts based on the clinical history participants reported in a screening survey and a study questionnaire. Recovered participants in ImmuneRACE Cohort 3 were defined by two consecutive negative NP/OP PCR tests, clearance by a healthcare professional, or resolution of symptoms. Mobile phlebotomists in the prospective study collected whole blood, serum and a nasopharyngeal or oropharyngeal swab from every participant. Prospective study participants could optionally give additional blood draws and questionnaires over an approximately two-month period. Before DNA extraction, blood samples from the prospective study were shipped at room temperature or frozen. Trimming accounts for 8 bases at V and 4 bases at J, while the number of junction bases matched to no gene is 9. CDR1 and CDR2 (SNHLY, FYNNEI) derive from the germline V gene. The CDR3 numbers 15 residues from cysteine through phenylalanine. The retained sequence is limited to the CDR3, 45 bases, with the frame set at the first base.

Overall study results and their limits: How much clinical and demographic metadata was included differed by source and by participant, and the metadata was provided uncurated.

The sample was PBMCs or T cells enriched from blood (not recorded which). This TCR was sampled from a woman aged 25-40 years who had recovered from COVID-19. The sequence is built from TRBV2 and TRBJ2-5, with 11 bases in between that match TRBD1. The nucleotides read TGTGCCAGCTGCCGGGACAGGGGGTCGGGAGAGACCCAGTACTTC. It translates to CASCRDRGSGETQYF.